The rows below give T cell receptor beta chains drawn from one sample of a study of resident and recirculating memory T cells in vitiligo. Only in-frame clones appear in the TCRdb table, and some are missing; sequencing was by immunoSEQ multiplex PCR. The sample has 75,000 to 85,000 clones; roughly nine tenths are singletons. Sequencing was carried out using blood. The receptors were sampled from a male donor with vitiligo. Each CDR3 is given with its conserved first and last residue. D genes are given only for firm matches. Rows may omit the clone size; those that give it use once, few, many or a size class.

V	J	D	length	size	CDR3	DNA
TRBV4-2	TRBJ2-7	TRBD1	14	NA	CASSLGQGAYEQYF	TGTGCCAGCAGCCTGGGACAGGGGGCCTACGAGCAGTACTTC
TRBV5-4	TRBJ2-2	TRBD2	15	NA	CASSFGGRSQGELFF	TGTGCCAGCAGCTTTGGCGGGAGGAGCCAGGGGGAGCTGTTTTTT
TRBV28	TRBJ2-1	TRBD1	14	NA	CASSTLGTVQGQFF	TGTGCCAGCAGTACCCTTGGGACAGTCCAGGGGCAGTTCTTC
TRBV6-1	TRBJ1-2	NA	14	NA	CASSGLHSGYGYTF	TGTGCCAGCAGTGGCTTACATTCTGGCTATGGCTACACCTTC
TRBV4-1	TRBJ2-1	NA	13	once	CASSQAVYNEQFF	TGCGCCAGCAGCCAAGCCGTTTACAATGAGCAGTTCTTC
TRBV5-1	TRBJ1-1	TRBD1	14	NA	CASDPGGSGTEAFF	TGCGCCAGTGATCCAGGGGGCAGCGGAACTGAAGCTTTCTTT
TRBV6-1	TRBJ1-2	TRBD1	14	NA	CASRPGGVGYGYTF	TGTGCCAGCAGGCCAGGGGGAGTAGGGTATGGCTACACCTTC
TRBV30	TRBJ2-1	NA	13	once	CAWSFGTYNEQFF	TGTGCCTGGAGTTTCGGGACCTACAATGAGCAGTTCTTC
TRBV10-3	TRBJ2-5	TRBD2	17	NA	CAISDPPGGESVGTQYF	TGTGCCATCAGTGACCCTCCGGGGGGGGAATCGGTCGGGACCCAGTACTTC
TRBV6-1	TRBJ2-3	NA	15	NA	CASSEAGDFTDTQYF	TGTGCCAGCAGTGAAGCGGGGGACTTCACAGATACGCAGTATTTT
TRBV5-1	TRBJ1-1	TRBD1	15	NA	CASSAKFTGAPEAFF	TGCGCCAGCAGCGCAAAGTTTACAGGGGCTCCTGAAGCTTTCTTT
TRBV18	TRBJ1-1	NA	15	NA	CASSPREGRDTEAFF	TGTGCCAGCTCCCCCAGGGAGGGGAGGGACACTGAAGCTTTCTTT
TRBV6-1	TRBJ2-7	TRBD1	16	NA	CASSGTWAGGSYEQYF	TGTGCCAGCAGTGGGACCTGGGCAGGGGGCTCCTACGAGCAGTACTTC
TRBV11-1	TRBJ2-1	NA	14	NA	CASSYRALGGEQFF	TGTGCCAGCAGCTATCGGGCCCTAGGGGGTGAGCAGTTCTTC
TRBV4-1	TRBJ2-7	TRBD2	15	NA	CASSLSGLAGDEQYF	TGCGCCAGCTCACTTTCGGGACTAGCGGGGGATGAGCAGTACTTC
TRBV12-2	TRBJ2-4	NA	14	NA	CASRLLRGGNIQYF	TGTGCAAGTCGCTTACTCCGCGGGGGGAACATTCAGTACTTC
TRBV4-1	TRBJ1-1	NA	13	NA	CASSRPGLGEAFF	TGCGCCAGCAGCCGCCCAGGCCTTGGGGAAGCTTTCTTT
TRBV11-2	TRBJ2-5	TRBD2	15	NA	CASSLGRGGVETQYF	TGTGCCAGCAGCTTAGGGCGGGGGGGTGTTGAGACCCAGTACTTC
TRBV11-2	TRBJ1-1	NA	12	once	CASSFGGTEAFF	TGTGCCAGCAGCTTCGGGGGCACTGAAGCTTTCTTT
TRBV7-6	TRBJ1-5	NA	14	NA	CASSPTGGGTAQHF	TGTGCCAGCAGCCCCACCGGGGGGGGAACGGCCCAGCATTTT
TRBV19	TRBJ2-3	TRBD2	14	NA	CATLLAGDRDTQYF	TGTGCCACTTTACTAGCGGGAGATCGGGATACGCAGTATTTT
TRBV4-1	TRBJ1-1	TRBD1	15	NA	CASSQETGPGWEAFF	TGCGCCAGCAGCCAAGAGACAGGGCCCGGCTGGGAAGCTTTCTTT
TRBV19	TRBJ1-6	TRBD1	13	NA	CASTVGTGTPLHF	TGTGCCAGTACCGTCGGGACAGGAACACCCCTCCACTTT
TRBV28	TRBJ1-1	TRBD1	15	NA	CASSPPDRGITEAFF	TGTGCCAGCAGCCCCCCGGACAGGGGAATCACTGAAGCTTTCTTT
TRBV7-3	TRBJ2-1	TRBD2	15	once	CASSAGTSPYNEQFF	TGTGCCAGCAGTGCCGGGACTAGCCCATACAATGAGCAGTTCTTC
TRBV28	TRBJ1-2	NA	10	NA	CASGARGYTF	TGTGCCAGCGGGGCCCGTGGCTACACCTTC
TRBV2	TRBJ1-1	NA	12	NA	CASSEGATEAFF	TGTGCCAGCAGTGAAGGAGCGACTGAAGCTTTCTTT
TRBV5-4	TRBJ2-6	NA	17	NA	CASSLRTGNSGANVLTF	TGTGCCAGCAGCTTGCGCACAGGGAACTCTGGGGCCAACGTCCTGACTTTC
TRBV6-1	TRBJ2-7	NA	12	once	CASSELSYEQYF	TGTGCCAGCAGTGAACTATCCTACGAGCAGTACTTC
TRBV28	TRBJ1-1	NA	16	NA	CASCPPGRTLGTEAFF	TGTGCCAGCTGCCCCCCAGGACGGACTCTAGGCACTGAAGCTTTCTTT
TRBV19	TRBJ2-2	TRBD2	17	NA	CASSPPGSGRATGELFF	TGTGCCAGTAGTCCCCCGGGAAGCGGGAGAGCCACCGGGGAGCTGTTTTTT
TRBV7-3	TRBJ2-3	NA	13	NA	CASSSWVQDTQYF	TGTGCCAGCAGCTCCTGGGTACAGGATACGCAGTATTTT
TRBV14	TRBJ1-1	NA	11	NA	CASSHDTEAFF	TGTGCCAGCAGCCACGACACTGAAGCTTTCTTT
TRBV6-5	TRBJ2-7	TRBD2	15	NA	CASSYGAGGFNEQYF	TGTGCCAGCAGTTACGGGGCGGGGGGCTTTAACGAGCAGTACTTC
TRBV9	TRBJ2-5	NA	15	NA	CASSVAGSQRETQYF	TGTGCCAGCAGCGTAGCAGGAAGCCAACGGGAGACCCAGTACTTC
TRBV4-1	TRBJ2-3	TRBD2	17	NA	CASSQPTSGRKGDTQYF	TGCGCCAGCAGCCAGCCGACTAGCGGGAGAAAAGGAGATACGCAGTATTTT
TRBV5-4	TRBJ1-2	NA	15	once	CASSSGQILNYGYTF	TGTGCCAGCAGCTCCGGACAGATCCTTAACTATGGCTACACCTTC
TRBV10-2	TRBJ2-3	TRBD2	15	NA	CASTRRELGTDTQYF	TGCGCCAGCACTCGGCGGGAGCTCGGCACAGATACGCAGTATTTT
TRBV11-1	TRBJ1-2	NA	14	NA	CASRQSDRIHGYTF	TGTGCCAGCAGGCAAAGTGACAGGATTCATGGCTACACCTTC
TRBV5-4	TRBJ2-3	NA	14	NA	CASSLFLEHDTQYF	TGTGCCAGCAGCTTGTTCCTAGAGCACGATACGCAGTATTTT
TRBV9	TRBJ2-7	TRBD2	15	NA	CASSVVIAGDYEQYF	TGTGCCAGCAGCGTAGTAATAGCGGGAGACTACGAGCAGTACTTC
TRBV27	TRBJ1-1	NA	14	NA	CASSAGFMNTEAFF	TGTGCCAGCAGTGCGGGGTTTATGAACACTGAAGCTTTCTTT
TRBV7-2	TRBJ2-3	TRBD2	16	NA	CASSLGSFGRGDTQYF	TGTGCCAGCAGCTTAGGCTCATTCGGGAGGGGAGATACGCAGTATTTT
TRBV4-3	TRBJ1-4	NA	15	NA	CASSLGGHEGEKLFF	TGCGCCAGCAGCCTAGGAGGGCACGAGGGTGAAAAACTGTTTTTT
TRBV11-1	TRBJ2-3	NA	13	NA	CASSLGQPHTQYF	TGTGCCAGCAGCTTAGGACAGCCCCATACGCAGTATTTT
TRBV19	TRBJ2-7	TRBD2	14	NA	CASSMGTRGYEQYF	TGTGCCAGTAGTATGGGAACGCGGGGGTACGAGCAGTACTTC
TRBV18	TRBJ2-3	TRBD1	15	few	CASSKGTGGADTQYF	TGTGCCAGCTCAAAGGGGACAGGTGGAGCAGATACGCAGTATTTT
TRBV28	TRBJ1-5	NA	16	NA	CASSLGREGSNQPQHF	TGTGCCAGCAGTTTAGGGCGGGAGGGGAGCAATCAGCCCCAGCATTTT
TRBV28	TRBJ2-1	NA	12	NA	CASSLYRGEQFF	TGTGCCAGCAGTTTATACCGGGGTGAGCAGTTCTTC
TRBV30	TRBJ2-7	NA	13	NA	CAWSRDKNYEQYF	TGTGCCTGGAGCCGGGACAAAAACTACGAGCAGTACTTC
TRBV5-4	TRBJ2-7	NA	14	NA	CASSLDEGGGEQYF	TGTGCCAGCAGCTTGGATGAAGGGGGTGGCGAGCAGTACTTC
TRBV30	TRBJ2-7	TRBD1	13	once	CAWIRQGSYEQYF	TGTGCCTGGATCCGACAGGGGTCCTACGAGCAGTACTTC
TRBV28	TRBJ2-1	NA	13	NA	CASSEQVVNEQFF	TGTGCCAGCAGCGAACAGGTGGTTAATGAGCAGTTCTTC